The 18 T cell receptor beta chains below come from one sample, sequenced in a study of T cell changes during pregnancy in multiple sclerosis. TCRdb's copy holds only in-frame clones and misses some; the assay was immunoSEQ multiplex PCR. The sample holds more than 70,000 clones, over 80% seen once. Sequenced here: peripheral blood, sampled before pregnancy. The receptor source for this set is a female donor with multiple sclerosis, enrolled in a pregnancy study.

As concerns this clone: In the same sample, other DNA sequences code for this CDR3. V and J are TRBV4-2 and TRBJ2-1; TRBD2 matches at 12 bases. The V and J ends lost 1 base and 7 bases, in that order; junction bases with no gene match: 2. Germline loops: CDR1 LGHNA, CDR2 YNFKEQ. The CDR3 totals 15 residues. CDR3 coding DNA: TGTGCCAGCAGCCAAGGGCTAGCGGGAGGGAATGAGCAGTTCTTC. Its protein product is CASSQGLAGGNEQFF.

A single count supports this clone. J is TRBJ2-1 and V is TRBV7-9, with 11 bases aligning to TRBD2. CDR3 length: 16 amino acids. CDR1 and CDR2 from the germline V gene are SEHNR and FQNEAQ (reference sequence). Trimming cost V 1 base and J 4 bases; bases outside gene matches: 3. CDR3 bases: TGTGCCAGCAGCTTAGTAGGGACTAGCGGTTACAATGAGCAGTTCTTC. Its translation is CASSLVGTSGYNEQFF.

This rearrangement joins TRBV6-6 to TRBJ2-1; TRBD1 agrees at 9 bases. Germline V gene data show CDR1 as MNHNY and CDR2 as SVGAGI (reference sequence). The V gene end was trimmed by 0 bases and the J gene end by 15 bases; junction bases not matched to a gene: 12. This CDR3 region has 15 residues. DNA for the CDR3: TGTGCCAGCAGTTACTCGAAGTTGGGGACAGGGAGTTGGTTCTTC. This encodes CASSYSKLGTGSWFF.

V usage is TRBV7-2 and J usage is TRBJ1-2; maybe TRBD1 (5 bases). With 4 bases removed from V and 8 bases from J, the gap between germline ends came to 8 bases. Germline CDR1 and CDR2: SGHTA and FQGNSA. The CDR3 covers 11 residues. This CDR3 is CASSSTVGYTF. The DNA of the CDR3 is TGTGCCAGCAGCTCGACAGTGGGCTACACCTTC.

The chain links TRBV5-4 to TRBJ2-1; D gene uncertain. This CDR3 comprises 13 residues. Trimming shortened V by 4 bases and J by 6 bases, and 11 bases separated the two germline ends. Per the germline V gene, CDR1 is SGHNT and CDR2 is YYREEE (reference sequence). This CDR3 reads CASSPAVGNEQFF. In nucleotides, the CDR3 is TGTGCCAGCAGCCCGGCGGTTGGCAATGAGCAGTTCTTC.

The chain joins TRBV4-3 to TRBJ2-3; TRBD2 matches 11 bases. After removal of 0 bases from V and 0 bases from J, the junction contained 8 bases not matched to a gene. The length of the CDR3 is 19 residues. Germline V gene lookup returns CDR1 LGHNA and CDR2 YSLEER. The CDR3 region has the DNA TGCGCCAGCAGCCAAGAACTAGCGGGAGTTACATCTAGCACAGATACGCAGTATTTT. Protein: CASSQELAGVTSSTDTQYF.

The chain carries TRBV10-3 and TRBJ2-5; tentative D call: TRBD1 (6 bases). Per the germline V gene, CDR1 is ENHRY and CDR2 is SYGVKD. The CDR3 extends over 14 amino acids. Trimming took 5 bases from V and 2 from J, leaving 12 bases between them. CDR3 amino acids: CAISIGGVQETQYF. Written as DNA, the CDR3 is TGTGCCATCAGTATAGGGGGAGTTCAAGAGACCCAGTACTTC.

The chain uses TRBV5-6 and TRBJ2-7; D ambiguous. This CDR3 contains 14 residues. V was clipped by 4 bases and J by 2 bases, with 13 bases between them. The germline V gene has CDR1 SGHDT and CDR2 YYEEEE. CDR3 DNA sequence: TGTGCCAGCAGCCGATCTAGATCAACCTACGAGCAGTACTTC. Protein product: CASSRSRSTYEQYF.

V and J are TRBV28 and TRBJ2-3, with 7 bases lining up with TRBD2. Germline lookup yields CDR1 MDHEN and CDR2 SYDVKM. V lost 7 bases and J lost 3; bases outside the gene matches: 13. The CDR3 contains 16 residues. The CDR3 loop reads CASKTLGELATDTQYF. The CDR3 DNA is TGTGCCAGCAAAACCTTGGGGGAACTAGCGACAGATACGCAGTATTTT.

This chain connects TRBV27 to TRBJ1-2; D perhaps matches TRBD1 (6 bases). Trimming stripped 2 bases from V and 8 bases from J, with 12 bases between. The V gene's germline CDR1 is MNHEY and CDR2 SMNVEV (reference sequence). The CDR3 sequence is 13 residues long. Here the CDR3 DNA reads TGTGCCAGCAGTTTAAAACAGGGTGGCGGCTACACCTTC. Protein: CASSLKQGGGYTF.

J is TRBJ1-2 and V is TRBV4-3, with D hard to call. V was pared by 1 base and J by 2 bases, with 8 bases between. Germline V lookup: CDR1 LGHNA, CDR2 YSLEER. The CDR3 length is 14 residues. The CDR3 here is CASSQADKNYGYTF. The CDR3, as DNA: TGCGCCAGCAGCCAAGCCGACAAGAACTATGGCTACACCTTC.

Here the CDR3 DNA reads TGTGCCACCAGCAGAGATCCCCTCCGGGAAATGGCCAAAAACATTCAGTACTTC. This translates into CATSRDPLREMAKNIQYF. V is TRBV15 and J is TRBJ2-4; TRBD2 is a possible D gene (5 bases). Germline assignment: CDR1 LNHNV and CDR2 YYDKDF (reference sequence). There are 18 residues in the CDR3. V lost 0 bases and J lost 1, with 16 bases in between.

The V call is TRBV7-5, the J call TRBJ2-7; the table names TRBD1, a call not compared with the DNA. TRBV7-5 represents a pseudogene. The CDR3 covers 15 residues. The CDR3 reads CARSLGDRAVWEQYF. The CDR3 DNA sequence: TGTGCCAGAAGCTTAGGGGACAGGGCGGTTTGGGAGCAGTACTTC.

This sequence joins TRBV25-1 and TRBJ2-7; 9 bases are shared with TRBD1. The trim removed 5 bases at V and 7 bases at J, leaving 18 bases unmatched. CDR1 and CDR2 from the germline V gene are MGHDK and SYGVNS. This CDR3 has 17 amino acids. CDR3 sequence: CASSLPPAGTGLVEQYF. The DNA for the CDR3 is TGTGCCAGCAGTCTCCCTCCCGCCGGGACAGGGTTGGTAGAGCAGTACTTC.

This clone was recorded once. The gene calls are TRBV30 and TRBJ1-2; TRBD1 aligns across 8 bases. CDR1 is GTSNPN and CDR2 is SVGIG in the germline V gene (reference sequence). The CDR3 is 14 residues long. After removal of 3 bases from V and 4 bases from J, the junction contained 7 bases not matched to a gene. CDR3 DNA: TGTGCCTGGAGGCCGGGACAGGCATCCTATGGCTACACCTTC. It translates to CAWRPGQASYGYTF.

This clone was seen more than once but under ten times. This rearrangement joins TRBV6-5 to TRBJ1-3, with D unclear. The CDR3 covers 15 residues. The germline V and J ends were trimmed by 5 bases and 1 base, with 12 bases remaining between them. From germline, CDR1 is MNHEY and CDR2 SVGAGI. Here the CDR3 reads CASSNAGISGNTIYF. The DNA of the CDR3 is TGTGCCAGCAGTAACGCGGGGATTTCTGGAAACACCATATATTTT.

This CDR3 is CASSQDRDYGYTF. The CDR3 DNA sequence: TGTGCCAGCAGTCAGGACAGGGACTATGGCTACACCTTC. V gene TRBV28 combines with J gene TRBJ1-2; 8 bases align to TRBD1. The CDR3 extends over 13 amino acids. Per the germline V gene, CDR1 is MDHEN and CDR2 is SYDVKM. V dropped 5 bases and J dropped 3; count of bases not matched to a gene: 2.

The V gene is TRBV14, the J gene TRBJ2-5, with 9 bases aligning to TRBD2. V shed 2 bases and J 2 bases; nucleotides not matched to a gene: 3. Germline assignment: CDR1 SGHDN and CDR2 FVKESK. CDR3 length equals 15 residues. The CDR3 coding sequence is TGTGCCAGCAGCCAATGGGGACTAGCACAAGAGACCCAGTACTTC. It specifies CASSQWGLAQETQYF.